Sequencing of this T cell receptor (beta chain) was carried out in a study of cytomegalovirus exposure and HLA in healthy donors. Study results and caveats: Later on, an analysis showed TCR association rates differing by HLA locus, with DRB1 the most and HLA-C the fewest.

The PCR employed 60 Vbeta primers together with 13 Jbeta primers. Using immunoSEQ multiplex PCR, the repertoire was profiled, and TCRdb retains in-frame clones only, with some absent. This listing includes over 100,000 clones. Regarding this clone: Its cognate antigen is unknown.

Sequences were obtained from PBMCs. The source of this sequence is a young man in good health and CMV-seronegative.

The DNA for the CDR3 is TGTGCCAGCAGCTCAAGACAGGGGTTGGAGACCCAGTACTTC. Encoded protein: CASSSRQGLETQYF. V and J are TRBV5-4 and TRBJ2-5; the match to TRBD1 covers 8 bases. The ends lost 3 bases at V and 5 bases at J; junction bases unmatched: 6. CDR1 is SGHNT and CDR2 is YYREEE in the germline V gene (reference sequence). This CDR3 spans 14 amino acids.